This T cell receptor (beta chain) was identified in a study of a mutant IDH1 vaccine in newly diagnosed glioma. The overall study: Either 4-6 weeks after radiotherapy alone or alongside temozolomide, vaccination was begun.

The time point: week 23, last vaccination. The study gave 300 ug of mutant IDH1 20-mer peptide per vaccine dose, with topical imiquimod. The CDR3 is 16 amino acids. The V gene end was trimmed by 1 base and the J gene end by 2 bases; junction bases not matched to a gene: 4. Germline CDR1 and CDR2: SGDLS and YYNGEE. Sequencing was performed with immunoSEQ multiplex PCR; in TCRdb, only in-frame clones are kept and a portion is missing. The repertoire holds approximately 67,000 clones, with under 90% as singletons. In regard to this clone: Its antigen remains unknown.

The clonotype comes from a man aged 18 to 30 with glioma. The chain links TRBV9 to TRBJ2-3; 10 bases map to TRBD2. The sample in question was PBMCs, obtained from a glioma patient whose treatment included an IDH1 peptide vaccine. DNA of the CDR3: TGTGCCAGCAGCGTAATCAGCGGGAGGGCCACAGATACGCAGTATTTT. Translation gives CASSVISGRATDTQYF. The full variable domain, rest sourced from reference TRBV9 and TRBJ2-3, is DSGVTQTPKHLITATGQRVTLRCSPRSGDLSVYWYQQSLDQGLQFLIQYYNGEERAKGNILERFSAQQFPDLHSELNLSSLELGDSALYFCASSVISGRATDTQYFGPGTRLTVL.